This T cell receptor beta chain was observed in a study of shared clonotypes between healthy human individuals. Some clones are missing from TCRdb's copy, which holds only in-frame ones; the method was immunoSEQ multiplex PCR. The sample has some 2,500,000 clones, roughly 93% seen once. This CDR3 region has 14 residues. Sequencing was carried out using naive CD4+ T cells from PBMCs. Subset described: CD45RA+ positively selected. The receptor was derived from a man aged 18 to 29 in good health. Some clones in this sample may be carry-over from other donors' samples. V gene TRBV21-1 combines with J gene TRBJ2-7; TRBD2, the table's D call, lacks a check against the DNA. TRBV21-1 is assigned pseudogene status. The DNA for the CDR3 is TGTGCCAGCAGCAAAGATTTATACGGCTACGAGCAGTACTTC. Its translation is CASSKDLYGYEQYF.